The 21 T cell receptor beta chains below come from one sample, sequenced in a study of graft-versus-host responses after intestinal transplantation. Repertoires were generated with immunoSEQ multiplex PCR, while TCRdb's copy carries only in-frame clones and drops some. This sample has approximately 89,000 clones, with approximately 90% found just once. These receptors' antigens are unknown. The specimen was unstimulated CD4+ T cells sorted from spleen or lymph node cells, collected before intestinal transplant. Receptors originate from a human donor who received an intestinal transplant.

The rearrangement uses TRBV5-6 and TRBJ1-2, with D possibly being TRBD1 (6 bases). The CDR3 runs 17 residues. The V gene lost 4 bases and the J gene lost 6 bases, with 25 bases spanning the gap. Germline-derived CDR1 and CDR2 are SGHDT and YYEEEE. DNA for the CDR3: TGTGCCAGCAGCGTGACAGGTTTGGTGGTTTATCGGAATGGCTACACCTTC. Translation: CASSVTGLVVYRNGYTF.

This sequence joins TRBV28 and TRBJ2-7; 8 nucleotides match TRBD2. The J segment lost 1 base and the V segment lost 5 bases, leaving 10 bases of the junction unmatched. Germline V gives CDR1 MDHEN, CDR2 SYDVKM. This CDR3 has 16 residues. The CDR3 nucleotides read TGTGCCAGCAGTCCTAATATAGCGGGAAGATCCTACGAGCAGTACTTC. Translating gives CASSPNIAGRSYEQYF.

This clone showed up just a few times. This chain connects TRBV6-5 to TRBJ1-6; D is perhaps TRBD1 (5 bases). Trimming took off 4 bases at V and 6 bases at J, with 10 bases between the two ends. The CDR3 consists of 14 residues. Germline assignment: CDR1 MNHEY and CDR2 SVGAGI. The CDR3 is CASSSRTSNSPLHF. The CDR3 DNA is TGTGCCAGCAGTTCCCGGACAAGTAATTCACCCCTCCACTTT.

This clone was observed once. This chain uses TRBV28 with TRBJ2-7; the match to TRBD2 covers 8 bases. With V trimmed by 3 bases and J by 3 bases, 7 bases remained unmatched. Germline V gene data show CDR1 as MDHEN and CDR2 as SYDVKM. This CDR3 region has 15 residues. CDR3 coding DNA: TGTGCCAGCAGTTTTTTGGCGGGGGGCGGCTACGAGCAGTACTTC. This gives the protein CASSFLAGGGYEQYF.

On this clone: At one of its ends the junction is not consistent with the germline gene, which may arise from a read error. The CDR3 coding sequence is TGCAGTGCCGGTCGAGGAGAGGCCCAGTACTTC. Its translation is CSAGRGEAQYF. The V gene is TRBV20-1, the J gene TRBJ2-5; D is unclear. CDR1 DFQATT and CDR2 SNEGSKA come from the germline V gene (reference sequence). There are 11 residues in the CDR3.

V and J are TRBV5-1 and TRBJ2-2; 10 bases line up with TRBD2. The CDR3 runs to 13 residues. The trim removed 7 bases at V and 8 bases at J, leaving 5 bases unmatched. Germline V lookup: CDR1 SGHRS, CDR2 YFSETQ. CDR3 DNA sequence: TGCGCCAGCCTAGCGGGAGTTGCTGGGGAGCTGTTTTTT. This codes for CASLAGVAGELFF.

The genes are TRBV30 and TRBJ2-1; the match to TRBD2 covers 7 bases. The CDR3 spans 13 residues. Germline CDR1 and CDR2: GTSNPN and SVGIG (reference sequence). J gave up 7 bases and V 8 bases, and 11 bases lay outside the gene matches. CDR3: CAGEGHNWNEQFF. Written as DNA, the CDR3 is TGTGCCGGGGAGGGCCACAATTGGAATGAGCAGTTCTTC.

The J gene is TRBJ2-3, the V gene TRBV9, with 12 nucleotides matching TRBD2. V dropped 4 bases and J dropped 4; count of bases not matched to a gene: 10. Germline V gives CDR1 SGDLS, CDR2 YYNGEE. The CDR3 consists of 17 residues. CDR3 DNA: TGTGCCAGCAGCCCCCGCTATCTAGCGGGGGGGGCAGATACGCAGTATTTT. Translated: CASSPRYLAGGADTQYF.

The rearrangement links TRBV6-5 to TRBJ2-3, with D possibly matching TRBD1 (5 bases). CDR3 length: 14 residues. In germline, CDR1 is MNHEY, CDR2 SVGAGI. V gave up 4 bases and J gave up 3 bases, with 11 bases separating them. The CDR3 loop reads CASSLEAGTDTQYF. The CDR3 DNA is TGTGCCAGCAGTTTAGAAGCAGGGACAGATACGCAGTATTTT.

The V and J genes are TRBV14 and TRBJ1-1; D gene ambiguous. The CDR3 is 14 residues long. Trimming left V 0 bases short and J 1 base short, with 6 bases between. Per germline, CDR1 SGHDN and CDR2 FVKESK. The CDR3 reads CASSQEYRNTEAFF. Written as DNA, the CDR3 is TGTGCCAGCAGCCAAGAATACAGGAACACTGAAGCTTTCTTT.

The rearrangement links TRBV27 to TRBJ2-7, with TRBD2 matching over 10 bases. The V gene end was trimmed by 6 bases and the J gene end by 6 bases; junction bases not matched to a gene: 11. This CDR3 is built from 15 residues. Looked up from germline, CDR1 is MNHEY and CDR2 is SMNVEV (reference sequence). CDR3 region: CASRIVAGGVTEQYF. The CDR3 DNA reads as TGTGCCAGCAGGATAGTAGCGGGAGGCGTCACCGAGCAGTACTTC.

The J gene is TRBJ1-2, the V gene TRBV5-1; possible D gene TRBD1, 6 bases. V was cut by 4 bases and J by 2 bases, with 9 bases left in between. The CDR3 length is 13 residues. Germline CDR1 reads SGHRS; CDR2 reads YFSETQ. The CDR3 region is CASSAGTNYGYTF. CDR3 nucleotides: TGCGCCAGCAGCGCCGGGACAAACTATGGCTACACCTTC.

The V call is TRBV2, the J call TRBJ1-5; D possibly corresponds to TRBD1 (6 bases). This CDR3 contains 12 residues. From germline, CDR1 is SNHLY and CDR2 FYNNEI. Trimming took off 7 bases at V and 6 bases at J, with 10 bases between the two ends. CDR3 in amino acids: CASTQGFQPQHF. The DNA for the CDR3 is TGTGCCAGCACCCAGGGGTTTCAGCCCCAGCATTTT.

The chain joins TRBV6-1 to TRBJ2-1; TRBD1 aligns across 10 bases. Losses at the gene ends were 7 bases for V and 3 bases for J; bases not matched to a gene: 6. Germline CDR1 MNHNS, CDR2 SASEGT. This CDR3 comprises 15 residues. CDR3 coding DNA: TGTGCCAGCAAGAGGACAGGGGGTAGCTACAATGAGCAGTTCTTC. Its translation: CASKRTGGSYNEQFF.

This chain uses TRBV14 with TRBJ2-1; D possibly corresponds to TRBD1 (6 bases). The length of the CDR3 is 14 residues. The V gene's germline CDR1 is SGHDN and CDR2 FVKESK. Trimming pared 4 bases from V and 1 base from J, leaving 8 bases between. CDR3 loop: CASSPRGSYNEQFF. The CDR3, as DNA: TGTGCCAGCAGCCCCAGGGGATCCTACAATGAGCAGTTCTTC.

The chain has TRBV29-1 and TRBJ1-1, with 8 bases lining up with TRBD1. This CDR3 spans 15 amino acids. Germline loops: CDR1 SQVTM, CDR2 ANQGSEA. J gave up 4 bases and V 6 bases, and 13 bases lay outside the gene matches. The CDR3 here is CSVAFDRGSGTEAFF. CDR3 sequence (DNA): TGCAGCGTCGCCTTTGACAGGGGTAGCGGCACTGAAGCTTTCTTT.

The rearrangement joins TRBV5-4 to TRBJ2-1, with a weak D call TRBD2 (5 bases). CDR3 length: 16 amino acids. V lost 4 bases and J 4 bases, leaving 18 bases between the germline ends. Germline V gene lookup returns CDR1 SGHNT and CDR2 YYREEE (reference sequence). The CDR3 spells CASSPYGSGRYNEQFF. CDR3 nucleotide sequence: TGTGCCAGCAGCCCGTATGGGAGCGGTAGGTACAATGAGCAGTTCTTC.

This chain links TRBV6-5 with TRBJ2-3; weak D call: TRBD2 (7 bases). V lost 5 bases to trimming and J lost 1 base, with 13 bases between them. Germline V gene lookup returns CDR1 MNHEY and CDR2 SVGAGI. The CDR3 runs 15 residues. The CDR3 DNA is TGTGCCAGCAGTCCTCAAGGGGGGGGCACAGATACGCAGTATTTT. Protein sequence: CASSPQGGGTDTQYF.

A few counts support this clone. The genes are TRBV5-4 and TRBJ1-1; the match to TRBD1 covers 8 bases. CDR3 length equals 16 residues. The germline gives CDR1 SGHNT, CDR2 YYREEE (reference sequence). Losses at the gene ends were 5 bases for V and 0 bases for J; bases not matched to a gene: 9. The CDR3 nucleotides are TGTGCCAGCAGGGAGGGACAGGACCCGATGAACACTGAAGCTTTCTTT. Protein: CASREGQDPMNTEAFF. Supplemented by reference TRBV5-4 and TRBJ1-1, the full variable domain reads ETGVTQSPTHLIKTRGQQVTLRCSSQSGHNTVSWYQQALGQGPQFIFQYYREEENGRGNFPPRFSGLQFPNYSSELNVNALELDDSALYLCASREGQDPMNTEAFFGQGTRLTVV.

This clone was found a few times. DNA for the CDR3: TGCGCCAGCACAGGGCTCTTAAGCTCCTATAATTCACCCCTCCACTTT. This translates into CASTGLLSSYNSPLHF. The chain couples TRBV10-1 to TRBJ1-6; maybe TRBD1 (5 bases). Germline V gene data show CDR1 as WNHNN and CDR2 as SYGVQD (reference sequence). V shed 7 bases and J shed 0 bases, with 13 bases lying between them. The CDR3 is 16 amino acids.

This clone appeared once. The junction departs from the called germline gene at one end, perhaps through a read error. The chain is built from TRBV7-2 and TRBJ2-1; 11 nucleotides line up with TRBD2. Germline values: CDR1 SGHTA, CDR2 FQGNSA. The CDR3 length is 15 residues. Here the CDR3 reads CASSIAGGRANEQFF. The CDR3 region has the DNA TGTGCCAGCAGCATAGCGGGGGGGAGGGCCAATGAGCAGTTCTTC.